This T cell receptor (beta chain) originates from a study (dated by TCRdb to 2016 to 2017). The protocol used for the library was RT-PCR. This sample was sequenced with an Illumina MiSeq. TCRdb reworked the public reads: Q25 trimming with fastp, MiXCR clone assembly, productive beta chains retained. Rows matching on CDR3 protein sequence are summarized as one entry with the most common DNA and genes. A total of 650,000 to 800,000 distinct CDR3 sequences appear in this sample, 13% to 15% of them only once. The ten most abundant clones make up roughly 3.9% of the sample. A few counts support this clonotype. What this receptor recognizes is not known. No base qualities exist here, and no much larger clone lies one base off it. The CDR3 starts with the cysteine, ends with the phenylalanine, and has 17 residues. Of all the DNA, just the CDR3 is kept, 51 bases in frame from base 1. The trim is 5 bases for V and 2 bases for J, with a gap of 19 bases between the germline ends. According to the germline V gene, CDR1 reads KGHDR and CDR2 reads SFDVKD.

This sequence uses TRBV24-1 and TRBJ2-3; there is no confident call for the D gene. Sequencing was performed on memory CD4+ T cells from blood. This TCR was recovered from a female donor in good health, serving as a healthy control. The nucleotide sequence is given as TGTGCCACCAGTGGATCCGGTCGAGGCCCCTTCACAGATACGCAGTATTTT. The translation is CATSGSGRGPFTDTQYF.